Below are 8 T cell receptor beta chains sequenced from a single sample in a study of beta chain features in type 1 diabetes. Findings and caveats of the study: Shorter TCRB CDR3s, moderately but significantly so, marked every one of the four CD4+ subsets in Type 1 diabetes patients.

TCRB transcripts that were expressed got sequenced, as all of the isolated RNA had been reverse transcribed. Profiling relied on immunoSEQ multiplex PCR, and the TCRdb table lists in-frame clones only, not all of them. Of about 150,000 clones in the sample, roughly an eighth were seen once. The antigens these receptors bind are not known. The sequenced material came from central memory CD4+ T cells from blood. These receptors were taken from a man between 18 and 29 years old with type 1 diabetes.

J is TRBJ2-1 and V is TRBV7-9; D ambiguous. The germline gives CDR1 SEHNR, CDR2 FQNEAQ (reference sequence). CDR3 length: 14 amino acids. Trimming cost V 0 bases and J 4 bases, with 7 bases left between them. The CDR3 reads CASSLASAYNEQFF. DNA of the CDR3: TGTGCCAGCAGCTTAGCCTCAGCATACAATGAGCAGTTCTTC.

The chain couples TRBV7-2 to TRBJ1-1, with 7 bases fitting TRBD1. The germline CDR1 and CDR2 sequences are SGHTA and FQGNSA. This CDR3 region has 16 residues. Trimming took 0 bases from V and 0 from J; bases not matched to a gene: 4. The CDR3: CASSLAVGQLNTEAFF. The CDR3 nucleotides read TGTGCCAGCAGCTTAGCAGTGGGACAGTTGAACACTGAAGCTTTCTTT.

This clone was found a few times. The chain couples TRBV14 to TRBJ1-1; TRBD1 is a possible D gene (6 bases). The CDR3 sequence is 14 residues long. The V and J ends lost 1 base and 4 bases respectively, with 10 bases between them. CDR1 and CDR2 from the germline V gene are SGHDN and FVKESK. The chain's CDR3 is CASSQGQGFTEAFF. The DNA for the CDR3 is TGTGCCAGCAGCCAAGGTCAGGGGTTCACTGAAGCTTTCTTT.

In its sample, this clone was seen a few times. The V gene is TRBV25-1, the J gene TRBJ1-6; D is unclear. Trimming left V 2 bases short and J 7 bases short, with 12 bases between. Germline lookup yields CDR1 MGHDK and CDR2 SYGVNS. There are 15 residues in the CDR3. CDR3 DNA sequence: TGTGCCAGCAGTGAACGGGATGCGAGGAATTCACCCCTCCACTTT. As protein: CASSERDARNSPLHF.

This clone was counted many times. The rearrangement links TRBV30 to TRBJ2-1, with D possibly TRBD1 on 5 matching bases. Germline V CDR1 and CDR2: GTSNPN, SVGIG (reference sequence). CDR3 length equals 15 residues. V dropped 2 bases and J dropped 6 bases, with 17 bases sitting between them. CDR3 region: CAWSPKQGSFNEQFF. CDR3 nucleotide sequence: TGTGCCTGGAGTCCGAAGCAGGGAAGTTTCAATGAGCAGTTCTTC.

The table lists this clone with a few counts. This chain joins TRBV28 and TRBJ2-1; 8 bases match TRBD1. Trimming took 5 bases from V and 14 from J; bases not matched to a gene: 8. This CDR3 has 12 amino acids. Germline V gene lookup returns CDR1 MDHEN and CDR2 SYDVKM. CDR3 coding DNA: TGTGCCAGCAGTCTGCGGACAGGGAATAAGTTCTTC. Translated, it gives CASSLRTGNKFF.

This clone has just a few counts. V is TRBV20-1 and J is TRBJ2-1; no firm D call. The CDR3 has 11 amino acids. The germline gives CDR1 DFQATT, CDR2 SNEGSKA (reference sequence). The germline V and J ends were trimmed by 5 bases and 6 bases, with 8 bases remaining between them. This CDR3 is CSAPRFNEQFF. The CDR3 coding sequence is TGCAGTGCTCCCCGTTTCAATGAGCAGTTCTTC.

DNA for the CDR3: TGTGCCAGCAGTGACAGGGGTAACACTGAAGCTTTCTTT. Its translation is CASSDRGNTEAFF. V usage is TRBV6-5 and J usage is TRBJ1-1; 8 nucleotides align to TRBD1. Per germline, CDR1 MNHEY and CDR2 SVGAGI. The CDR3 loop spans 13 amino acids. With 5 bases clipped from V and 2 bases from J, the junction kept 1 base outside the gene matches.